This note documents a single T cell receptor beta chain sequence. The data were taken from a study of blood T cell repertoires in COVID-19. Study overall: Nucleic acid was either cDNA or gDNA, and it came from T cells, B-cell-depleted T cells, or PBMCs.

Libraries were prepared by immunoSEQ multiplex PCR; TCRdb keeps only in-frame clonotypes and omits some of them. The sample yields 130,000 or so clones, around 89% seen once. The Seattle patients, enrolled during active infection, were followed longitudinally. Trimming cost V 1 base and J 1 base, with 5 bases left between them. The CDR3 loop spans 13 amino acids. Germline V gives CDR1 SGHNT, CDR2 YYREEE (reference sequence). V and J are TRBV5-4 and TRBJ1-1; D is unresolved. What was sequenced was peripheral blood. This TCR derives from a man aged 55 to 69 with COVID-19, enrolled during active disease. CDR3 sequence: CASSLSRNTEAFF. As DNA, the CDR3 is TGTGCCAGCAGCTTGTCCAGGAACACTGAAGCTTTCTTT.